This TCR beta chain was recorded in a study of blood T cell repertoires in COVID-19. Overall study context: T cells, B-cell-depleted T cells, or PBMCs provided the cDNA or gDNA that served as material.

The ends were cut back, 3 bases at V and 7 bases at J, with 24 bases in the middle. In germline, CDR1 is SGHNT, CDR2 YENEEA. The CDR3 consists of 17 residues. Generated by immunoSEQ multiplex PCR, the TCRdb table keeps only in-frame clones and is missing some. The sample gives some 180,000 clones, over 70% of which show up once; around an eighth is in the top ten. V gene TRBV11-3 combines with J gene TRBJ1-2, with D possibly matching TRBD1 (5 bases). Sequencing used PBMCs or T cells enriched from blood (not recorded which). The receptor's source is a man in his sixties who had been exposed to COVID-19. In DNA form, the CDR3 reads TGTGCCAGCAGCTTCGGAAGGCGGGGGAGGACATCAAGTGGCTACACCTTC. It yields the protein CASSFGRRGRTSSGYTF.